A single sample is the source of the 27 T cell receptor beta chains below, sequenced in a study of cytomegalovirus exposure and HLA in healthy donors. The PCR had 60 Vbeta and 13 Jbeta primers. The data were produced by immunoSEQ multiplex PCR, yet TCRdb's version contains in-frame clones alone and is incomplete. The sample carries approximately 150,000 clones, around four fifths recorded once. Material: PBMCs. The receptors come from a man aged 18-30 years in good health and CMV-seropositive.

This clone was picked up one time. This chain joins TRBV7-2 and TRBJ2-3; unclear D gene. This CDR3 contains 13 residues. Germline CDR1 reads SGHTA; CDR2 reads FQGNSA. V lost 5 bases and J 12 bases, leaving 18 bases between the germline ends. CDR3 nucleotides: TGTGCCAGCAGCGCCCCAACTGTTCCTCCCCAGTATTTT. Protein product: CASSAPTVPPQYF. Based on the CDR3 plus reference TRBV7-2 and TRBJ2-3, the full variable domain is GAGVSQSPSNKVTEKGKDVELRCDPISGHTALYWYRQSLGQGLEFLIYFQGNSAPDKSGLPSDRFSAERTGGSVSTLTIQRTQQEDSAVYLCASSAPTVPPQYFGPGTRLTVL.

The chain carries TRBV7-9 and TRBJ1-4, with 9 positions matching TRBD1. The CDR3 runs to 18 residues. CDR1 is SEHNR, CDR2 FQNEAQ, per germline (reference sequence). With V trimmed by 2 bases and J by 8 bases, 15 bases remained unmatched. The CDR3 sequence: CASSLFGTGPLLEEKLFF. The CDR3 DNA reads as TGTGCCAGCAGCTTATTCGGGACAGGGCCACTCCTCGAAGAAAAACTGTTTTTT.

This sequence joins TRBV7-2 and TRBJ2-7; D not certain. This CDR3 has 14 residues. Per the germline V gene, CDR1 is SGHTA and CDR2 is FQGNSA. V was cut by 3 bases and J by 2 bases, with 11 bases left in between. The CDR3 loop reads CASSFGPLPYEQYF. CDR3 in DNA: TGTGCCAGCAGCTTTGGCCCCCTCCCCTACGAGCAGTACTTC.

V and J are TRBV6-5 and TRBJ1-1, with a weak D call TRBD1 (6 bases). This CDR3 comprises 16 residues. Germline assignment: CDR1 MNHEY and CDR2 SVGAGI. V lost 0 bases to trimming and J lost 1 base, with 12 bases between them. The CDR3 nucleotides read TGTGCCAGCAGTTACTCGATGCCCAGGGGGAACACTGAAGCTTTCTTT. Translating it yields CASSYSMPRGNTEAFF.

The chain employs TRBV29-1 and TRBJ2-7; a weak D match, TRBD2 (5 bases). This CDR3 region has 13 residues. Trimming removed 5 bases from V and 2 bases from J, with 13 bases in between. In germline, CDR1 is SQVTM, CDR2 ANQGSEA. In DNA, the CDR3 is TGCAGCGTTAGGGAGCCCGGCCCCTACGAGCAGTACTTC. Protein: CSVREPGPYEQYF.

The rearrangement joins TRBV28 to TRBJ1-2; TRBD1 is a possible D gene (5 bases). The CDR3 covers 14 residues. V was clipped by 7 bases and J by 4 bases, with 16 bases between them. Germline loops: CDR1 MDHEN, CDR2 SYDVKM. The CDR3 nucleotides are TGTGCCAGCACAATTGGGGGGTACGGCTATGGCTACACCTTC. Encoded protein: CASTIGGYGYGYTF.

The CDR3 region has the DNA TGTGCCAGCAGCCGAGGTTCCGGGGAGCTGTTTTTT. Encoded protein: CASSRGSGELFF. V usage is TRBV13 and J usage is TRBJ2-2; no definite D call. The V gene's germline CDR1 is PRHDT and CDR2 FYEKMQ (reference sequence). The CDR3 length is 12 residues. Trimming cost V 5 bases and J 6 bases, with 7 bases left between them.

The chain combines TRBV30 with TRBJ2-7; 8 nucleotides match TRBD2. This CDR3 contains 16 residues. J gave up 0 bases and V 6 bases, and 13 bases lay outside the gene matches. CDR1 and CDR2 (germline): GTSNPN, SVGIG (reference sequence). The CDR3 DNA reads TGTGCCTGCCAGGCGCTAGCGGGTGGTAACTCCTACGAGCAGTACTTC. Amino acid sequence: CACQALAGGNSYEQYF.

V gene TRBV5-1 combines with J gene TRBJ2-3; TRBD1 aligns across 9 bases. V gave up 0 bases and J gave up 3 bases; unmatched junction bases: 2. This CDR3 has 15 residues. Looked up from germline, CDR1 is SGHRS and CDR2 is YFSETQ. CDR3 nucleotide sequence: TGCGCCAGCAGCTTGGCGGACAGGGGAACAGATACGCAGTATTTT. Its translation: CASSLADRGTDTQYF.

The chain has TRBV7-9 and TRBJ1-4; D gene uncertain. Trimming removed 1 base at V and 8 bases at J, with 11 bases between. The CDR3 runs 14 residues. From germline, CDR1 is SEHNR and CDR2 FQNEAQ (reference sequence). DNA for the CDR3: TGTGCCAGCAGCTTAGGACTCGGTGGCGAAAAACTGTTTTTT. Translating gives CASSLGLGGEKLFF.

Concerning this clone: No conserved phenylalanine or tryptophan is present at the end of the CDR3, so a read error is the likely explanation. CDR3 protein: CASNRGDSYNSPLHL. CDR3 nucleotide sequence: TGTGCCAGCAACAGGGGGGACTCCTATAATTCACCCCTCCACCTT. This rearrangement joins TRBV6-1 to TRBJ1-6, with TRBD1 identical over 8 bases. Germline trimming cut 7 bases from V and 0 bases from J; bases unmatched to any gene: 2. Germline V gene data show CDR1 as MNHNS and CDR2 as SASEGT. The CDR3 covers 15 residues.

The chain uses TRBV7-3 and TRBJ2-7; D ambiguous. The germline V gene has CDR1 SGHTA and CDR2 FQGTGA. Trimming removed 5 bases at V and 4 bases at J, with 12 bases between. The CDR3 length is 13 residues. The CDR3: CASSQLHGYEQYF. CDR3 bases: TGTGCCAGCAGCCAATTACACGGGTACGAGCAGTACTTC.

The count of this clone is one. V and J are TRBV11-1 and TRBJ1-3; perhaps TRBD1 as D (6 bases). The germline CDR1 and CDR2 sequences are SGHAT and FQDESV (reference sequence). V lost 3 bases, J lost 4 bases, and 13 bases lay in between. This CDR3 has 15 amino acids. CDR3 residues: CASSFAGVAGNTIYF. The CDR3 DNA reads as TGTGCCAGCAGCTTTGCAGGGGTCGCAGGAAACACCATATATTTT.

V usage is TRBV6-5 and J usage is TRBJ2-5, with D maybe TRBD1 (6 bases). V lost 4 bases, J lost 6 bases, and 15 bases lay in between. The CDR3 runs to 14 residues. Per germline, CDR1 MNHEY and CDR2 SVGAGI. The CDR3 reads CASSSTGNMKTQYF. CDR3 DNA sequence: TGTGCCAGCAGTTCCACAGGGAATATGAAGACCCAGTACTTC.

On this clone: The sample carries other DNA sequences with the same CDR3. V is TRBV5-1 and J is TRBJ2-7; D possibly corresponds to TRBD1 (6 bases). The CDR3 covers 13 residues. The V end lost 1 base, the J end lost 2 bases, and 7 bases lay between the germline ends. Germline V CDR1 and CDR2: SGHRS, YFSETQ. CDR3 DNA: TGCGCCAGCAGCTTGACAGGGCCCTACGAGCAGTACTTC. Its protein is CASSLTGPYEQYF.

This chain connects TRBV29-1 to TRBJ2-3, with 8 nucleotides matching TRBD2. Looked up from germline, CDR1 is SQVTM and CDR2 is ANQGSEA. CDR3 length equals 16 residues. Unmatched junction bases numbered 6, after V lost 0 bases and J lost 1 base. DNA of the CDR3: TGCAGCGTTGAAGACGGGAGGGGGGGCGGCACAGATACGCAGTATTTT. Protein: CSVEDGRGGGTDTQYF.

This chain links TRBV6-1 with TRBJ1-5; maybe TRBD1 (5 bases). Trimming shortened V by 6 bases and J by 4 bases, and 13 bases separated the two germline ends. The CDR3 has 14 amino acids. From germline, CDR1 is MNHNS and CDR2 SASEGT. CDR3 region: CASSFRGGNQPQHF. The CDR3 region has the DNA TGTGCCAGCAGCTTCCGTGGGGGGAATCAGCCCCAGCATTTT.

This chain uses TRBV6-5 with TRBJ1-5, with D perhaps TRBD1 (5 bases). This CDR3 comprises 16 residues. Germline V CDR1 and CDR2: MNHEY, SVGAGI. The V end was cut by 2 bases, the J end by 0 bases, with 11 bases between. CDR3 residues: CASSYAGPYSNQPQHF. The CDR3 bases are TGTGCCAGCAGTTACGCAGGGCCCTATAGCAATCAGCCCCAGCATTTT.

V usage is TRBV15 and J usage is TRBJ2-1; 7 nucleotides agree with TRBD2. In germline, CDR1 is LNHNV, CDR2 YYDKDF (reference sequence). V trimming: 1 base; J trimming: 9 bases; junction bases outside the gene matches: 12. This CDR3 region has 16 residues. CDR3 region: CATSRAWTNGGGEQFF. The CDR3, as DNA: TGTGCCACCAGCAGAGCCTGGACTAATGGGGGGGGTGAGCAGTTCTTC. Full variable domain (rest looked up from reference TRBV15 and TRBJ2-1): DAMVIQNPRYQVTQFGKPVTLSCSQTLNHNVMYWYQQKSSQAPKLLFHYYDKDFNNEADTPDNFQSRRPNTSFCFLDIRSPGLGDTAMYLCATSRAWTNGGGEQFFGPGTRLTVL.

This sequence joins TRBV13 and TRBJ2-7; D not certain. The ends were cut back, 3 bases at V and 3 bases at J, with 3 bases in the middle. CDR1 and CDR2 (germline): PRHDT, FYEKMQ (reference sequence). The CDR3 runs to 11 residues. The CDR3 protein is CASSLSYEQYF. The CDR3 DNA is TGTGCCAGCAGCTTGAGCTACGAGCAGTACTTC.

The J gene is TRBJ2-7, the V gene TRBV10-2, with 7 bases identical to TRBD2. The germline V gene has CDR1 WSHSY and CDR2 SAAADI. The CDR3 sequence is 14 residues long. After removal of 9 bases from V and 2 bases from J, the junction contained 10 bases not matched to a gene. Here the CDR3 reads CASRPGGRAYEQYF. For the CDR3, the DNA is TGCGCCAGTCGACCCGGGGGGAGGGCCTACGAGCAGTACTTC.

The chain links TRBV5-5 to TRBJ2-7; tentatively, D is TRBD2 (6 bases). Germline V CDR1 and CDR2: SGHKS, YYEKEE (reference sequence). CDR3 length: 19 residues. The ends were cut back, 0 bases at V and 6 bases at J, with 28 bases in the middle. The CDR3 loop reads CASSLDWGGPSAPRGEQYF. The CDR3 DNA reads TGTGCCAGCAGCTTGGACTGGGGCGGGCCTAGCGCTCCTCGGGGCGAGCAGTACTTC.

This clone was detected only a few times. This rearrangement joins TRBV2 to TRBJ1-2; D ambiguous. The V and J ends lost 7 bases and 0 bases respectively, with 15 bases between them. CDR3 length: 15 amino acids. CDR1 and CDR2 (germline): SNHLY, FYNNEI. The CDR3 is CASIVEALANYGYTF. The CDR3 DNA reads TGTGCCAGCATTGTTGAGGCGCTAGCTAACTATGGCTACACCTTC.

V usage is TRBV4-2 and J usage is TRBJ2-3, with TRBD1 matching 8 bases. CDR1 LGHNA and CDR2 YNFKEQ come from the germline V gene. The CDR3 totals 15 residues. Trimming at V came to 2 bases and at J to 4 bases, leaving 5 bases not matched to a gene. CDR3 sequence (DNA): TGTGCCAGCAGCCAACCCGGGACAGGTTCAGATACGCAGTATTTT. Encoded protein: CASSQPGTGSDTQYF.

About this clone: The same CDR3 arises from other DNA sequences in this sample as well. The V and J genes are TRBV11-2 and TRBJ1-1; the D is unclear. Germline V lookup: CDR1 SGHAT, CDR2 FQNNGV. Trimming stripped 5 bases from V and 4 bases from J, with 8 bases between. The CDR3 has 12 residues. The CDR3 is CASSRGGTEAFF. The CDR3 DNA is TGTGCCAGCAGCCGGGGAGGCACTGAAGCTTTCTTT.

The chain uses TRBV5-1 and TRBJ1-2; D gene ambiguous. The CDR3 is 16 amino acids. The germline CDR1 and CDR2 sequences are SGHRS and YFSETQ. V gave up 0 bases and J gave up 2 bases, with 14 bases separating them. This chain's CDR3 is CASSLEVAGENYGYTF. Here the CDR3 DNA reads TGCGCCAGCAGCTTGGAAGTGGCCGGGGAGAACTATGGCTACACCTTC.

The gene calls are TRBV9 and TRBJ2-2; D is perhaps TRBD2 (5 bases). V lost 3 bases and J 0 bases, leaving 6 bases between the germline ends. CDR1 is SGDLS and CDR2 is YYNGEE in the germline V gene. The CDR3 has 14 residues. The CDR3 DNA follows: TGTGCCAGCAGCGGAGGGTCGAACACCGGGGAGCTGTTTTTT. Translating gives CASSGGSNTGELFF.